The 21 T cell receptor beta chains given below trace back to one sample, sequenced in a study of T cell changes during pregnancy in multiple sclerosis. The table came from immunoSEQ multiplex PCR; TCRdb's copy has only in-frame clones and leaves some out. This table has some 120,000 clones, approximately 93% appearing once. This sample comprised peripheral blood, obtained before pregnancy. These receptor sequences come from a female donor with multiple sclerosis, enrolled in a pregnancy study.

V and J are TRBV5-6 and TRBJ1-2; 8 bases map to TRBD1. The germline gives CDR1 SGHDT, CDR2 YYEEEE. V shed 0 bases, J shed 4 bases, and the junction held 8 bases outside the gene matches. The CDR3 runs to 16 residues. CDR3 residues: CASSLATGAPVYGYTF. The CDR3 DNA sequence: TGTGCCAGCAGCTTGGCGACAGGGGCTCCCGTCTATGGCTACACCTTC.

The V call is TRBV6-6, the J call TRBJ1-2; possible D gene TRBD1, 5 bases. The V end lost 6 bases, the J end lost 2 bases, and 16 bases lay between the germline ends. Per germline, CDR1 MNHNY and CDR2 SVGAGI (reference sequence). The CDR3 is 15 residues long. CDR3 amino acids: CASRPRDSSNYGYTF. CDR3 nucleotides: TGTGCCAGCAGACCCCGCGACAGCTCCAACTATGGCTACACCTTC.

The chain has TRBV7-2 and TRBJ1-1; TRBD1 matches at 7 bases. CDR1 and CDR2 (germline): SGHTA, FQGNSA. Trimming cost V 3 bases and J 6 bases; bases outside gene matches: 13. This CDR3 comprises 16 residues. CDR3 sequence (DNA): TGTGCCAGCAGCTTGACAGGGTTTAATTCTTACCCTGAAGCTTTCTTT. Its translation: CASSLTGFNSYPEAFF. Looking up the rest from reference TRBV7-2 and TRBJ1-1 gives the full variable domain: GAGVSQSPSNKVTEKGKDVELRCDPISGHTALYWYRQSLGQGLEFLIYFQGNSAPDKSGLPSDRFSAERTGGSVSTLTIQRTQQEDSAVYLCASSLTGFNSYPEAFFGQGTRLTVV.

V and J are TRBV4-1 and TRBJ2-2; D is possibly TRBD1 (6 bases). V lost 0 bases and J lost 3, with 11 bases in between. CDR1 and CDR2 from the germline V gene are MGHRA and YSYEKL. The CDR3 runs 16 residues. The CDR3 is CASSQDLTGDTGELFF. In DNA form, the CDR3 reads TGCGCCAGCAGCCAAGACCTGACAGGTGACACCGGGGAGCTGTTTTTT.

This rearrangement joins TRBV30 to TRBJ2-2, with TRBD2 as a possible D gene (5 bases). Germline lookup yields CDR1 GTSNPN and CDR2 SVGIG (reference sequence). This CDR3 has 16 residues. Trimming removed 0 bases at V and 0 bases at J, with 11 bases between. CDR3 amino acids: CAWSVPRGTNTGELFF. CDR3 bases: TGTGCCTGGAGTGTACCTAGAGGGACGAACACCGGGGAGCTGTTTTTT.

The genes are TRBV30 and TRBJ2-3; D is ambiguous. V was cut by 4 bases and J by 3 bases, with 8 bases left in between. This CDR3 comprises 12 residues. Per germline, CDR1 GTSNPN and CDR2 SVGIG (reference sequence). DNA of the CDR3: TGTGCCTGGAATATCGAGACAGATACGCAGTATTTT. Its protein is CAWNIETDTQYF.

The V call is TRBV6-1, the J call TRBJ2-3; D is perhaps TRBD2 (6 bases). The germline V gene encodes CDR1 MNHNS and CDR2 SASEGT. The CDR3 loop spans 13 amino acids. With 3 bases removed from V and 11 bases from J, the gap between germline ends came to 15 bases. The CDR3 here is CASSDNRETLQYF. The CDR3 nucleotides read TGTGCCAGCAGTGATAACCGGGAGACGTTGCAGTATTTT.

The rearrangement joins TRBV5-1 to TRBJ2-2; the D gene is possibly TRBD2 (6 bases). Deletions cut 4 bases from V and 8 bases from J, with 15 bases between. Per the germline V gene, CDR1 is SGHRS and CDR2 is YFSETQ. The CDR3 totals 14 residues. The CDR3 sequence: CASSQDGGSGELFF. The DNA of the CDR3 is TGCGCCAGCAGCCAGGACGGGGGATCAGGGGAGCTGTTTTTT.

This clone was detected only once. This rearrangement joins TRBV7-2 to TRBJ1-2, with TRBD1 matching 8 bases. The CDR3 contains 14 residues. CDR1 is SGHTA and CDR2 is FQGNSA in the germline V gene. V shed 5 bases and J 5 bases; nucleotides not matched to a gene: 7. CDR3 residues: CASSPDREIYGYTF. CDR3 in DNA: TGTGCCAGCAGCCCGGACAGGGAGATATATGGCTACACCTTC.

This chain connects TRBV5-5 to TRBJ2-5; D is unresolved. V was cut by 5 bases and J by 5 bases, with 13 bases left in between. Looked up from germline, CDR1 is SGHKS and CDR2 is YYEKEE (reference sequence). CDR3 length: 13 residues. The CDR3 here is CASSIGDGETQYF. DNA for the CDR3: TGTGCCAGCAGTATCGGAGACGGGGAGACCCAGTACTTC. Full variable domain (missing parts from reference TRBV5-5 and TRBJ2-5): DAGVTQSPTHLIKTRGQQVTLRCSPISGHKSVSWYQQVLGQGPQFIFQYYEKEERGRGNFPDRFSARQFPNYSSELNVNALLLGDSALYLCASSIGDGETQYFGPGTRLLVL.

This rearrangement joins TRBV10-2 to TRBJ2-2, with 7 bases matching TRBD1. Germline loops: CDR1 WSHSY, CDR2 SAAADI. The CDR3 covers 14 residues. With V trimmed by 6 bases and J by 6 bases, 7 bases remained unmatched. In DNA, the CDR3 is TGCGCCAGCAGACAGGGACAGCCAGCCGGGGAGCTGTTTTTT. Its translation: CASRQGQPAGELFF.

CDR3 in DNA: TGTGCCAGCAGCTTAGGACTAGCGGGAGGCACTGAGCAGTTCTTC. As protein: CASSLGLAGGTEQFF. The rearrangement joins TRBV7-2 to TRBJ2-1, with 13 bases identical to TRBD2. CDR1 SGHTA and CDR2 FQGNSA come from the germline V gene. The CDR3 runs 15 residues. The V gene end was trimmed by 1 base and the J gene end by 9 bases; junction bases not matched to a gene: 3.

V and J are TRBV7-9 and TRBJ2-1; 9 nucleotides match TRBD2. Trimming cost V 4 bases and J 3 bases; bases outside gene matches: 4. In germline, CDR1 is SEHNR, CDR2 FQNEAQ (reference sequence). This CDR3 region has 15 residues. The CDR3 reads CASSSLAGNYNEQFF. The DNA for the CDR3 is TGTGCCAGCAGCTCTCTAGCGGGAAACTACAATGAGCAGTTCTTC. The whole variable domain, remainder taken from reference TRBV7-9 and TRBJ2-1, is DTGVSQNPRHKITKRGQNVTFRCDPISEHNRLYWYRQTLGQGPEFLTYFQNEAQLEKSRLLSDRFSAERPKGSFSTLEIQRTEQGDSAMYLCASSSLAGNYNEQFFGPGTRLTVL.

The rearrangement uses TRBV6-6 and TRBJ1-2; 8 nucleotides agree with TRBD1. The junction had 3 bases not matched to a gene; V was cut back by 5 bases and J by 4 bases. The germline V gene has CDR1 MNHNY and CDR2 SVGAGI (reference sequence). The CDR3 has 13 amino acids. The CDR3 here is CASSQTGGYGYTF. The CDR3 DNA sequence: TGTGCCAGCAGTCAAACAGGGGGCTATGGCTACACCTTC.

The chain has TRBV30 and TRBJ2-2, with 10 positions matching TRBD2. The germline gives CDR1 GTSNPN, CDR2 SVGIG (reference sequence). This CDR3 has 15 amino acids. With V trimmed by 4 bases and J by 2 bases, 4 bases remained unmatched. The DNA for the CDR3 is TGTGCCTGGAATAGCGGGGGGCCTAACACCGGGGAGCTGTTTTTT. It is translated as CAWNSGGPNTGELFF. The whole variable domain, remainder taken from reference TRBV30 and TRBJ2-2, is SQTIHQWPATLVQPVGSPLSLECTVEGTSNPNLYWYRQAAGRGLQLLFYSVGIGQISSEVPQNLSASRPQDRQFILSSKKLLLSDSGFYLCAWNSGGPNTGELFFGEGSRLTVL.

This chain joins TRBV7-3 and TRBJ2-2, with 12 bases fitting TRBD1. Germline V gene sequence: CDR1 SGHTA, CDR2 FQGTGA. The CDR3 is 15 residues long. With 5 bases clipped from V and 7 bases from J, the junction kept 5 bases outside the gene matches. The CDR3 DNA sequence: TGTGCCAGCAGCCGGGACAGGGGGCAGAGCGGGGAGCTGTTTTTT. Its translation is CASSRDRGQSGELFF. The entire variable domain, with the rest obtained from reference TRBV7-3 and TRBJ2-2, is as follows: GAGVSQTPSNKVTEKGKYVELRCDPISGHTALYWYRQSLGQGPEFLIYFQGTGAADDSGLPNDRFFAVRPEGSVSTLKIQRTERGDSAVYLCASSRDRGQSGELFFGEGSRLTVL.

The genes are TRBV10-3 and TRBJ2-7; D may be TRBD1 (5 bases). V was trimmed by 7 bases and J by 0 bases, leaving 10 bases between them. This CDR3 has 13 residues. Germline V gene lookup returns CDR1 ENHRY and CDR2 SYGVKD. The CDR3 loop reads CAIKDTYSYEQYF. CDR3 nucleotide sequence: TGTGCCATCAAGGACACGTACTCCTACGAGCAGTACTTC.

In its sample, this clone was seen a few times. The rearrangement links TRBV7-9 to TRBJ1-6; D ambiguous. The length of the CDR3 is 13 residues. Germline loops: CDR1 SEHNR, CDR2 FQNEAQ (reference sequence). Between the trimmed V and J ends, which lost 5 bases and 7 bases, there was a span of 9 bases. CDR3 protein: CASSLRENSPLHF. Here the CDR3 DNA reads TGTGCCAGCAGCCTACGGGAGAATTCACCCCTCCACTTT. Based on the CDR3 plus reference TRBV7-9 and TRBJ1-6, the full variable domain is DTGVSQNPRHKITKRGQNVTFRCDPISEHNRLYWYRQTLGQGPEFLTYFQNEAQLEKSRLLSDRFSAERPKGSFSTLEIQRTEQGDSAMYLCASSLRENSPLHFGNGTRLTVT.

The rearrangement uses TRBV7-9 and TRBJ2-3; D is undetermined. Germline CDR1 SEHNR, CDR2 FQNEAQ (reference sequence). The length of the CDR3 is 14 residues. V lost 5 bases and J 0 bases, leaving 9 bases between the germline ends. The CDR3 region is CASSQSTSTDTQYF. In DNA, the CDR3 is TGTGCCAGCAGCCAATCGACTAGCACAGATACGCAGTATTTT.

The V call is TRBV9, the J call TRBJ2-3; 7 bases map to TRBD2. The germline CDR1 and CDR2 sequences are SGDLS and YYNGEE. This CDR3 has 18 amino acids. The V segment lost 0 bases and the J segment 2 bases; nucleotides outside the gene matches: 12. The chain's CDR3 is CASSVGPSGTHYTDTQYF. CDR3 DNA: TGTGCCAGCAGCGTAGGCCCTAGCGGCACACATTACACAGATACGCAGTATTTT.

This rearrangement joins TRBV7-2 to TRBJ2-3; 8 nucleotides match TRBD1. The CDR3 contains 15 residues. J was trimmed by 0 bases and V by 4 bases; bases with no gene match: 3. Germline values: CDR1 SGHTA, CDR2 FQGNSA. The CDR3 sequence is CASSSGQGSTDTQYF. The CDR3 DNA sequence: TGTGCCAGCAGCTCAGGACAGGGAAGCACAGATACGCAGTATTTT.